Shown below are 20 T cell receptor beta chains from a single sample sequenced in a study of shared clonotypes between healthy human individuals. Assay used: immunoSEQ multiplex PCR; TCRdb lists only in-frame clones, some missing. The data show 1.4 million or so clones, 98% seen once. Sequenced sample: naive CD4+ T cells sorted from blood. Subset defined: CD45RA+ positively selected. The receptors were sampled from a young man in good health.

The chain links TRBV29-1 to TRBJ1-1; TRBD1 aligns across 7 bases. The CDR3 consists of 13 residues. Germline trimming cut 4 bases from V and 2 bases from J; bases unmatched to any gene: 4. The germline V gene encodes CDR1 SQVTM and CDR2 ANQGSEA. The CDR3 DNA follows: TGCAGCGTTGTACAGGGGACCAACACTGAAGCTTTCTTT. The encoded protein is CSVVQGTNTEAFF.

The chain's CDR3 is CASSYSGILAGNTIYF. CDR3 in DNA: TGTGCCAGCAGTTACTCGGGGATCCTGGCTGGAAACACCATATATTTT. V usage is TRBV6-5 and J usage is TRBJ1-3; no reliable D call. V dropped 0 bases and J dropped 2 bases, with 11 bases sitting between them. Per germline, CDR1 MNHEY and CDR2 SVGAGI. CDR3 length: 16 amino acids.

The chain uses TRBV5-4 and TRBJ1-1; weak D call: TRBD1 (6 bases). The CDR3 is 15 residues long. Germline V gene lookup returns CDR1 SGHNT and CDR2 YYREEE (reference sequence). Trimming removed 4 bases from V and 0 bases from J, with 13 bases in between. The CDR3 sequence: CASSPAQGLNTEAFF. CDR3 in DNA: TGTGCCAGCAGCCCGGCGCAGGGGTTGAACACTGAAGCTTTCTTT.

In regard to this clone: Different DNA sequences within this sample yield the same CDR3. The chain links TRBV5-8 to TRBJ2-7, with D unclear. CDR3 size: 12 residues. In germline, CDR1 is SGHTS, CDR2 YDEGEE. V was trimmed by 4 bases and J by 1 base, leaving 6 bases between them. CDR3 loop: CASSLLSYEQYF. The CDR3 DNA reads TGTGCCAGCAGCCTTCTATCCTACGAGCAGTACTTC. The full variable domain, completed using reference TRBV5-8 and TRBJ2-7, is EAGVTQSPTHLIKTRGQQATLRCSPISGHTSVYWYQQALGLGLQFLLWYDEGEERNRGNFPPRFSGRQFPNYSSELNVNALELEDSALYLCASSLLSYEQYFGPGTRLTVT.

CDR3 residues: CASSFGQAREKLFF. CDR3 sequence (DNA): TGTGCCAGCAGTTTCGGCCAGGCCAGAGAAAAACTGTTTTTT. The rearrangement links TRBV27 to TRBJ1-4; D remains unclear. V dropped 3 bases and J dropped 8 bases, with 13 bases sitting between them. CDR1 is MNHEY and CDR2 is SMNVEV in the germline V gene (reference sequence). The CDR3 has 14 amino acids. Variable domain in full (rest from reference TRBV27 and TRBJ1-4): EAQVTQNPRYLITVTGKKLTVTCSQNMNHEYMSWYRQDPGLGLRQIYYSMNVEVTDKGDVPEGYKVSRKEKRNFPLILESPSPNQTSLYFCASSFGQAREKLFFGSGTQLSVL.

The chain couples TRBV18 to TRBJ1-1; TRBD1 agrees at 10 bases. The CDR3 consists of 14 residues. With V trimmed by 6 bases and J by 3 bases, 4 bases remained unmatched. CDR1 KGHSH and CDR2 LQKENI come from the germline V gene. The DNA for the CDR3 is TGTGCCAGCTCCTCCGGGACAGGGGACACTGAAGCTTTCTTT. This encodes CASSSGTGDTEAFF.

V is TRBV7-2 and J is TRBJ2-5; 10 bases are a match to TRBD2. The germline V gene encodes CDR1 SGHTA and CDR2 FQGNSA. V was pared by 5 bases and J by 1 base, with 4 bases of the junction left unmatched. This CDR3 is built from 15 residues. CDR3 residues: CASSASGRSQETQYF. The CDR3 coding sequence is TGTGCCAGCAGCGCTAGCGGGAGAAGCCAAGAGACCCAGTACTTC.

The chain recombines TRBV7-9 with TRBJ2-2; D assignment may be TRBD1 or TRBD2 (5 bases each). Germline values: CDR1 SEHNR, CDR2 FQNEAQ (reference sequence). The CDR3 has 15 residues. Trimming cost V 1 base and J 6 bases, with 12 bases left between them. The CDR3 coding sequence is TGTGCCAGCAGCTTAGTCGGTCGGGACCCCGGGGAGCTGTTTTTT. Its protein is CASSLVGRDPGELFF.

The genes are TRBV28 and TRBJ2-7; TRBD2 matches 10 bases. CDR1 and CDR2 from the germline V gene are MDHEN and SYDVKM. V was pared by 5 bases and J by 7 bases, with 8 bases of the junction left unmatched. This CDR3 is built from 14 residues. CDR3: CASSPSGSRYEQYF. The CDR3 nucleotides are TGTGCCAGCAGTCCTAGCGGGAGTAGATATGAGCAGTACTTC.

V and J are TRBV9 and TRBJ1-4; D is uncertain. V lost 0 bases, J lost 0 bases, and 6 bases lay in between. Germline lookup yields CDR1 SGDLS and CDR2 YYNGEE. This CDR3 is built from 15 residues. The CDR3 spells CASSVGEATNEKLFF. DNA of the CDR3: TGTGCCAGCAGCGTAGGGGAAGCAACTAATGAAAAACTGTTTTTT. The complete variable domain, with remaining parts taken from reference TRBV9 and TRBJ1-4, reads DSGVTQTPKHLITATGQRVTLRCSPRSGDLSVYWYQQSLDQGLQFLIQYYNGEERAKGNILERFSAQQFPDLHSELNLSSLELGDSALYFCASSVGEATNEKLFFGSGTQLSVL.

The J gene is TRBJ2-5, the V gene TRBV5-6, with D tentatively TRBD2 (6 bases). Trimming left V 4 bases short and J 9 bases short, with 19 bases between. The CDR3 spans 14 residues. CDR1 and CDR2 from the germline V gene are SGHDT and YYEEEE. CDR3 residues: CASSLLEHTGAQYF. CDR3 bases: TGTGCCAGCAGCCTCCTCGAGCATACGGGGGCCCAGTACTTC. The full variable domain, in which reference TRBV5-6 and TRBJ2-5 provide the parts outside the CDR3, is DAGVTQSPTHLIKTRGQQVTLRCSPKSGHDTVSWYQQALGQGPQFIFQYYEEEERQRGNFPDRFSGHQFPNYSSELNVNALLLGDSALYLCASSLLEHTGAQYFGPGTRLLVL.

The genes are TRBV18 and TRBJ1-3, with a weak D call TRBD1 (5 bases). CDR1 is KGHSH, CDR2 LQKENI, per germline. The length of the CDR3 is 18 residues. V dropped 3 bases and J dropped 2 bases, with 20 bases sitting between them. CDR3 protein: CASSPRLVGRATGNTIYF. The DNA for the CDR3 is TGTGCCAGCTCACCGCGCTTGGTGGGCAGGGCGACTGGAAACACCATATATTTT.

For this clone: Compared with germline, one end of the junction differs, possibly owing to a read error. This chain links TRBV27 with TRBJ2-7; D possibly uses TRBD1 or TRBD2 (5 bases each). The CDR3 is 12 residues long. CDR1 MNHEY and CDR2 SMNVEV come from the germline V gene (reference sequence). CDR3 DNA sequence: TGTGCCAGCAGTTTATCGATGGGACCCTCCTTCTTC. Amino acid sequence: CASSLSMGPSFF.

In DNA form, the CDR3 reads TGTGCCAGCAGCCCACCAGAGCGGAAAAACATTCAGTACTTC. The encoded protein is CASSPPERKNIQYF. The genes are TRBV11-2 and TRBJ2-4; D might be TRBD2 (5 bases). The germline V gene encodes CDR1 SGHAT and CDR2 FQNNGV. Trimming shortened V by 5 bases and J by 4 bases, and 12 bases separated the two germline ends. This CDR3 is built from 14 residues.

J is TRBJ2-3 and V is TRBV5-6; TRBD2 matches 8 bases. CDR3 size: 17 residues. With 4 bases clipped from V and 0 bases from J, the junction kept 10 bases outside the gene matches. Germline V gene lookup returns CDR1 SGHDT and CDR2 YYEEEE. The DNA for the CDR3 is TGTGCCAGCAGCATAAGCGGGAGAGAGATTAGCACAGATACGCAGTATTTT. It is translated as CASSISGREISTDTQYF. The full variable domain, in which reference TRBV5-6 and TRBJ2-3 provide the parts outside the CDR3, is DAGVTQSPTHLIKTRGQQVTLRCSPKSGHDTVSWYQQALGQGPQFIFQYYEEEERQRGNFPDRFSGHQFPNYSSELNVNALLLGDSALYLCASSISGREISTDTQYFGPGTRLTVL.

CDR3 nucleotides: TGTGCCAGCAGCGGACAGGGATTTAGCACAGATACGCAGTATTTT. Protein product: CASSGQGFSTDTQYF. The chain links TRBV9 to TRBJ2-3; 7 bases are a match to TRBD1. The CDR3 spans 15 residues. Trimming took 3 bases from V and 0 from J; bases not matched to a gene: 4. The germline V gene has CDR1 SGDLS and CDR2 YYNGEE.

This chain uses TRBV10-3 with TRBJ2-1; D may be TRBD2 (5 bases). Trimming pared 6 bases from V and 10 bases from J, leaving 13 bases between. Germline CDR1 and CDR2: ENHRY and SYGVKD. The CDR3 is made up of 12 amino acids. CDR3 protein: CAIRNTSEEQFF. CDR3 nucleotides: TGTGCCATCAGAAACACTAGTGAGGAGCAGTTCTTC.

The chain uses TRBV19 and TRBJ1-5; D uncertain. The germline gives CDR1 LNHDA, CDR2 SQIVND (reference sequence). Trimming left V 3 bases short and J 6 bases short, with 9 bases between. The CDR3 is 13 amino acids. CDR3 loop: CASSISDPQPQHF. The CDR3, as DNA: TGTGCCAGTAGTATCTCCGATCCTCAGCCCCAGCATTTT.

The chain has TRBV5-1 and TRBJ1-2; D perhaps matches TRBD1 (6 bases). Trimming removed 6 bases at V and 4 bases at J, with 16 bases between. CDR1 and CDR2 (germline): SGHRS, YFSETQ. The CDR3 consists of 14 residues. In DNA, the CDR3 is TGCGCCAGCAACCGGGGGCGGGAAACCTATGGCTACACCTTC. Protein: CASNRGRETYGYTF.

This clone was picked up one time. The V gene is TRBV19, the J gene TRBJ2-2; 9 bases align to TRBD1. Germline lookup yields CDR1 LNHDA and CDR2 SQIVND (reference sequence). The CDR3 runs to 16 residues. The trim removed 5 bases at V and 2 bases at J, leaving 6 bases unmatched. The CDR3 reads CASSPDRGFNTGELFF. DNA of the CDR3: TGTGCCAGTAGTCCGGACAGGGGATTTAACACCGGGGAGCTGTTTTTT.